This TCR beta chain was identified in a study of control samples from healthy donors and cancer patients. There are 11 residues in the CDR3. The germline CDR1 and CDR2 sequences are LGHNT and FRNRAP. Trimming stripped 3 bases from V and 6 bases from J, with 6 bases between. TCRdb's copy holds only in-frame clones and misses some; the assay was immunoSEQ multiplex PCR. Of under 80,000 clones in the sample, approximately 93% were seen once. The rearrangement joins TRBV12-5 to TRBJ2-7, with D possibly being TRBD1 (5 bases). The sequence derives from a woman aged 40-49 years with lung cancer. The sample taken for sequencing was PBMCs. The CDR3 DNA reads as TGTGCTAGTGGTTTAGGGGTCGAGCAGTACTTC. Amino acid sequence: CASGLGVEQYF.